This is a list of T cell receptor beta chains from one sample in a study of blood T cell repertoires in COVID-19. Generated by immunoSEQ multiplex PCR, the TCRdb table keeps only in-frame clones and is missing some. This table has under 300,000 clones, around 80% appearing once. The sample consisted of peripheral blood. These receptors were collected from a young woman with acute or convalescent COVID-19. Each CDR3 is given with its conserved first and last residue. A D gene is named only where the DNA matches it firmly. Clone size is given for some rows only: seen once, a few or many times, or a class if the clone is expanded.

v_gene: TRBV27
d_gene: TRBD1
abundance: NA
j_gene: TRBJ1-4
len: 15
CDR3aa: CASSTYRGASEKLFF
CDR3nt: TGTGCCAGCAGTACTTACAGGGGAGCGAGTGAAAAACTGTTTTTT

v_gene: TRBV7-9
d_gene: TRBD2
abundance: NA
j_gene: TRBJ2-5
len: 16
CDR3aa: CASSLTSGRSQETQYF
CDR3nt: TGTGCCAGCAGCCTGACTAGCGGGAGATCACAAGAGACCCAGTACTTC

v_gene: TRBV29-1
d_gene: NA
abundance: NA
j_gene: TRBJ2-7
len: 15
CDR3aa: CSVEGATSQGYEQYF
CDR3nt: TGCAGCGTTGAAGGGGCGACTTCTCAGGGTTACGAGCAGTACTTC

v_gene: TRBV4-3
d_gene: TRBD2
abundance: few
j_gene: TRBJ2-1
len: 16
CDR3aa: CASSQELAGAYNEQFF
CDR3nt: TGCGCCAGCAGCCAAGAACTGGCGGGAGCGTACAATGAGCAGTTCTTC

v_gene: TRBV29-1
d_gene: NA
abundance: NA
j_gene: TRBJ2-3
len: 14
CDR3aa: CSATLGLRTDTQYF
CDR3nt: TGCAGCGCCACCTTGGGACTCCGCACAGATACGCAGTATTTT

v_gene: TRBV9
d_gene: NA
abundance: NA
j_gene: TRBJ2-1
len: 15
CDR3aa: CASSVEVTRANEQFF
CDR3nt: TGTGCCAGCAGCGTAGAAGTGACTAGGGCTAATGAGCAGTTCTTC

v_gene: TRBV7-7
d_gene: TRBD1
abundance: NA
j_gene: TRBJ2-7
len: 15
CDR3aa: CASSVSLDRAGEQYF
CDR3nt: TGTGCTAGCAGCGTCAGTCTGGACAGGGCAGGCGAGCAGTACTTC

v_gene: TRBV19
d_gene: NA
abundance: NA
j_gene: TRBJ1-1
len: 14
CDR3aa: CASSRGGRDTEAFF
CDR3nt: TGTGCCAGTAGTCGGGGGGGCCGGGACACTGAAGCTTTCTTT

v_gene: TRBV9
d_gene: TRBD2
abundance: NA
j_gene: TRBJ2-4
len: 21
CDR3aa: CASSASDVGLAVLGAKNIQYF
CDR3nt: TGTGCCAGCAGCGCATCCGACGTCGGACTAGCGGTTTTAGGAGCCAAAAACATTCAGTACTTC

v_gene: TRBV21-1
d_gene: NA
abundance: NA
j_gene: TRBJ2-7
len: 17
CDR3aa: CASSKQRDMGISYEQYF
CDR3nt: TGTGCCAGCAGCAAACAGCGGGATATGGGAATCTCCTACGAGCAGTACTTC

v_gene: TRBV29-1
d_gene: TRBD1
abundance: NA
j_gene: TRBJ1-2
len: 16
CDR3aa: CSVEGITGVANYGYTF
CDR3nt: TGCAGCGTTGAGGGGATCACAGGGGTAGCTAACTATGGCTACACCTTC

v_gene: TRBV9
d_gene: NA
abundance: NA
j_gene: TRBJ2-7
len: 15
CDR3aa: CASSAGQLPNYEQYF
CDR3nt: TGTGCCAGCAGCGCCGGACAGTTACCCAACTACGAGCAGTACTTC

v_gene: TRBV27
d_gene: NA
abundance: NA
j_gene: TRBJ2-1
len: 12
CDR3aa: CASSFRGDEQFF
CDR3nt: TGTGCCAGCAGTTTTAGAGGCGATGAGCAGTTCTTC

v_gene: TRBV25-1
d_gene: TRBD2
abundance: NA
j_gene: TRBJ2-5
len: 14
CDR3aa: CASSGTSGQETQYF
CDR3nt: TGTGCCAGCAGTGGGACTAGCGGGCAAGAGACCCAGTACTTC

v_gene: TRBV6-6
d_gene: TRBD1
abundance: NA
j_gene: TRBJ2-7
len: 15
CDR3aa: CASSPTGTGVDEQYF
CDR3nt: TGTGCCAGCAGCCCTACCGGGACAGGGGTGGACGAGCAGTACTTC

v_gene: TRBV11-3
d_gene: TRBD2
abundance: NA
j_gene: TRBJ2-5
len: 15
CDR3aa: CASIHDGLASETQYF
CDR3nt: TGTGCCAGCATCCACGACGGACTAGCTTCGGAGACCCAGTACTTC

v_gene: TRBV6-1
d_gene: TRBD1
abundance: NA
j_gene: TRBJ1-3
len: 17
CDR3aa: CASSKGQAPHSGNTIYF
CDR3nt: TGTGCCAGCAGTAAAGGACAGGCGCCCCACTCTGGAAACACCATATATTTT

v_gene: TRBV13
d_gene: NA
abundance: NA
j_gene: TRBJ2-1
len: 18
CDR3aa: CASSSGQGPRSSYNEQFF
CDR3nt: TGTGCCAGCAGCTCCGGCCAGGGCCCCCGAAGCTCCTACAATGAGCAGTTCTTC

v_gene: TRBV9
d_gene: NA
abundance: NA
j_gene: TRBJ2-5
len: 14
CDR3aa: CASSPGLTQETQYF
CDR3nt: TGTGCCAGCAGCCCGGGACTCACACAAGAGACCCAGTACTTC

v_gene: TRBV6-5
d_gene: NA
abundance: NA
j_gene: TRBJ1-1
len: 14
CDR3aa: CASSYGGSNTEAFF
CDR3nt: TGTGCCAGCAGTTACGGAGGGTCCAACACTGAAGCTTTCTTT

v_gene: TRBV4-1
d_gene: TRBD2
abundance: NA
j_gene: TRBJ2-2
len: 22
CDR3aa: CASSQDEGTSGRAGRNTGELFF
CDR3nt: TGCGCCAGCAGCCAAGACGAAGGGACTAGCGGGAGGGCGGGCAGGAACACCGGGGAGCTGTTTTTT

v_gene: TRBV7-2
d_gene: TRBD2
abundance: NA
j_gene: TRBJ2-1
len: 15
CDR3aa: CASSLSSGAYNEQFF
CDR3nt: TGTGCCAGCAGCTTAAGCAGCGGGGCCTACAATGAGCAGTTCTTC

v_gene: TRBV9
d_gene: NA
abundance: NA
j_gene: TRBJ1-1
len: 13
CDR3aa: CASRPTGSTEAFF
CDR3nt: TGTGCCAGCAGACCAACAGGGAGCACTGAAGCTTTCTTT

v_gene: TRBV5-1
d_gene: TRBD1
abundance: few
j_gene: TRBJ1-2
len: 13
CDR3aa: CASSLGQGDGYTF
CDR3nt: TGCGCCAGCAGCCTAGGACAGGGCGATGGCTACACCTTC

v_gene: TRBV4-2
d_gene: NA
abundance: NA
j_gene: TRBJ2-4
len: 17
CDR3aa: CASSQEIGQTAQNIQYF
CDR3nt: TGTGCCAGCAGCCAGGAGATCGGACAGACGGCCCAGAACATTCAGTACTTC

v_gene: TRBV28
d_gene: TRBD2
abundance: NA
j_gene: TRBJ2-7
len: 14
CDR3aa: CASRGGFYSYEQYF
CDR3nt: TGTGCCAGTCGGGGGGGGTTCTACTCCTACGAGCAGTACTTC

v_gene: TRBV6-5
d_gene: TRBD1
abundance: NA
j_gene: TRBJ2-5
len: 15
CDR3aa: CASSRGTGREKTQYF
CDR3nt: TGTGCCAGCAGCCGGGGGACAGGGAGGGAGAAGACCCAGTACTTC

v_gene: TRBV5-1
d_gene: NA
abundance: once
j_gene: TRBJ1-1
len: 14
CDR3aa: CASSLVSGDTEAFF
CDR3nt: TGCGCCAGCAGCTTGGTATCCGGGGACACTGAAGCTTTCTTT

v_gene: TRBV30
d_gene: NA
abundance: NA
j_gene: TRBJ2-7
len: 14
CDR3aa: CAWSVRWGDYEQYF
CDR3nt: TGTGCCTGGAGTGTACGGTGGGGGGACTACGAGCAGTACTTC

v_gene: TRBV6-5
d_gene: NA
abundance: few
j_gene: TRBJ1-2
len: 14
CDR3aa: CASSYFEGSYGYTF
CDR3nt: TGTGCCAGCAGTTACTTCGAAGGGAGCTATGGCTACACCTTC

v_gene: TRBV5-8
d_gene: NA
abundance: NA
j_gene: TRBJ2-7
len: 12
CDR3aa: CASSFTGYEQYF
CDR3nt: TGTGCCAGCAGCTTTACAGGGTACGAGCAGTACTTC

v_gene: TRBV3-1/TRBV3-2
d_gene: NA
abundance: few
j_gene: TRBJ1-2
len: 15
CDR3aa: CASSPTRTPGGGYTF
CDR3nt: TGTGCCAGCAGCCCCACGCGGACCCCGGGAGGGGGCTACACCTTC

v_gene: TRBV10-3
d_gene: NA
abundance: NA
j_gene: TRBJ1-5
len: 14
CDR3aa: CAISAGESNQPQHF
CDR3nt: TGTGCCATCAGTGCCGGGGAAAGCAATCAGCCCCAGCATTTT

v_gene: TRBV29-1
d_gene: TRBD2
abundance: NA
j_gene: TRBJ2-5
len: 13
CDR3aa: CSVRGTRTETQYF
CDR3nt: TGCAGCGTCCGTGGGACTAGAACGGAGACCCAGTACTTC

v_gene: TRBV28
d_gene: TRBD1
abundance: NA
j_gene: TRBJ1-5
len: 14
CDR3aa: CASSLGQGNQPQHF
CDR3nt: TGTGCCAGCAGTTTGGGACAGGGCAATCAGCCCCAGCATTTT

v_gene: TRBV7-9
d_gene: NA
abundance: NA
j_gene: TRBJ2-7
len: 13
CDR3aa: CASSLGSGGEQYF
CDR3nt: TGTGCCAGCAGCTTAGGCAGCGGCGGCGAGCAGTACTTC

v_gene: TRBV9
d_gene: TRBD1
abundance: NA
j_gene: TRBJ2-1
len: 17
CDR3aa: CASSVEPTGVLYNEQFF
CDR3nt: TGTGCCAGCAGCGTAGAACCCACAGGGGTCCTGTACAATGAGCAGTTCTTC

v_gene: TRBV5-4
d_gene: NA
abundance: once
j_gene: TRBJ2-7
len: 13
CDR3aa: CASSSGSYYEQYF
CDR3nt: TGTGCCAGCAGCTCCGGGAGCTACTACGAGCAGTACTTC

v_gene: TRBV30
d_gene: NA
abundance: NA
j_gene: TRBJ1-3
len: 16
CDR3aa: CAWREGGVSSGNTIYF
CDR3nt: TGTGCCTGGAGGGAAGGGGGTGTGAGCTCTGGAAACACCATATATTTT

v_gene: TRBV27
d_gene: NA
abundance: NA
j_gene: TRBJ1-2
len: 13
CDR3aa: CASSQNSGVGYTF
CDR3nt: TGTGCCAGCAGCCAGAACTCAGGGGTCGGCTACACCTTC

v_gene: TRBV28
d_gene: NA
abundance: NA
j_gene: TRBJ1-4
len: 14
CDR3aa: CASSWTPTNEKLFF
CDR3nt: TGTGCCAGCAGTTGGACACCAACTAATGAAAAACTGTTTTTT

v_gene: TRBV6-2/TRBV6-3
d_gene: TRBD1
abundance: once
j_gene: TRBJ2-7
len: 14
CDR3aa: CASSGTGKSYEQYF
CDR3nt: TGTGCCAGCAGCGGGACAGGGAAGTCCTACGAGCAGTACTTC

v_gene: TRBV27
d_gene: NA
abundance: few
j_gene: TRBJ1-5
len: 17
CDR3aa: CASSSRIRSDSNQPQHF
CDR3nt: TGTGCCAGCAGTTCCCGGATCAGGTCCGATAGCAATCAGCCCCAGCATTTT

v_gene: TRBV7-3
d_gene: NA
abundance: NA
j_gene: TRBJ1-3
len: 15
CDR3aa: CASSLNAGPGNTIYF
CDR3nt: TGTGCCAGCAGCTTAAATGCAGGGCCCGGAAACACCATATATTTT

v_gene: TRBV30
d_gene: NA
abundance: NA
j_gene: TRBJ2-6
len: 13
CDR3aa: CAWRYSGANVLTF
CDR3nt: TGTGCCTGGAGATACTCTGGGGCCAACGTCCTGACTTTC

v_gene: TRBV24-1
d_gene: TRBD2
abundance: once
j_gene: TRBJ2-3
len: 16
CDR3aa: CATSDPGLAGGYTQYF
CDR3nt: TGTGCCACCAGTGACCCAGGACTAGCGGGAGGTTATACGCAGTATTTT

v_gene: TRBV11-2
d_gene: TRBD1
abundance: once
j_gene: TRBJ2-7
len: 14
CDR3aa: CASSLIYRGYEQYF
CDR3nt: TGTGCCAGCAGCTTAATTTACAGGGGATACGAGCAGTACTTC

v_gene: TRBV18
d_gene: NA
abundance: NA
j_gene: TRBJ2-1
len: 17
CDR3aa: CASSPQAVGLFGGEQFF
CDR3nt: TGTGCCAGCTCACCACAGGCCGTGGGGCTGTTCGGTGGTGAGCAGTTCTTC